Below, 23 T cell receptor beta chains from the same sample are listed, as sequenced in a study of shared clonotypes between healthy human individuals. Profiled with immunoSEQ multiplex PCR; TCRdb holds only in-frame clones, not every one. Among around 1.9 million clones, around 93% were seen once, and the ten largest hold 1.7%. In the naive CD8 group, cells lacked CD45RO and were positively selected for CCR7, so terminally differentiated effector memory CD45RA+ cells were left out. The material sequenced was naive CD8+ T cells from PBMCs. Every receptor here comes from a man between 18 and 29 years old in good health. Some clones in this sample may be carry-over from other donors' samples.

This chain uses TRBV6-6 with TRBJ1-5, with D uncertain. V was trimmed by 2 bases and J by 6 bases, leaving 8 bases between them. This CDR3 contains 13 residues. Germline CDR1 MNHNY, CDR2 SVGAGI (reference sequence). CDR3 region: CASSYDGVQPQHF. CDR3 sequence (DNA): TGTGCCAGCAGTTACGATGGGGTTCAGCCCCAGCATTTT.

J is TRBJ1-1 and V is TRBV5-4; weak D call: TRBD1 (6 bases). The ends were cut back, 4 bases at V and 5 bases at J, with 12 bases in the middle. The CDR3 runs 13 residues. Germline V gene sequence: CDR1 SGHNT, CDR2 YYREEE (reference sequence). DNA for the CDR3: TGTGCCAGCAGCGGCGTACAGGGAACTGAAGCTTTCTTT. Its translation is CASSGVQGTEAFF.

This rearrangement joins TRBV7-3 to TRBJ2-1; 8 bases line up with TRBD2. The CDR3 consists of 17 residues. J lost 8 bases, V lost 3 bases, and 15 bases had no gene match. The germline gives CDR1 SGHTA, CDR2 FQGTGA. The DNA for the CDR3 is TGTGCCAGCAGCTTCATACGACGGAGCGGGAGTCACCATGAGCAGTTCTTC. The encoded protein is CASSFIRRSGSHHEQFF. The full variable domain, its missing parts supplied by reference TRBV7-3 and TRBJ2-1, is GAGVSQTPSNKVTEKGKYVELRCDPISGHTALYWYRQSLGQGPEFLIYFQGTGAADDSGLPNDRFFAVRPEGSVSTLKIQRTERGDSAVYLCASSFIRRSGSHHEQFFGPGTRLTVL.

The rearrangement links TRBV9 to TRBJ2-2, with 8 bases identical to TRBD2. V gave up 2 bases and J gave up 3 bases; unmatched junction bases: 9. The CDR3 has 17 residues. Germline V gene sequence: CDR1 SGDLS, CDR2 YYNGEE. The CDR3 DNA follows: TGTGCCAGCAGCGTCCCTCTCCGGCGGGAGGACACCGGGGAGCTGTTTTTT. It specifies CASSVPLRREDTGELFF.

V gene TRBV7-2 combines with J gene TRBJ2-2, with D uncertain. The CDR3 has 13 residues. V lost 4 bases and J 6 bases, leaving 9 bases between the germline ends. Germline V gives CDR1 SGHTA, CDR2 FQGNSA. CDR3: CASSSRRAGELFF. For the CDR3, the DNA is TGTGCCAGCAGCTCAAGAAGGGCCGGGGAGCTGTTTTTT.

The gene calls are TRBV10-3 and TRBJ1-1; D gene ambiguous. The germline V gene encodes CDR1 ENHRY and CDR2 SYGVKD. The CDR3 is 12 residues long. The germline V and J ends were trimmed by 3 bases and 2 bases, with 4 bases remaining between them. In nucleotides, the CDR3 is TGTGCCATCAGTGATTTCAACACTGAAGCTTTCTTT. The encoded protein is CAISDFNTEAFF.

The J gene is TRBJ2-7, the V gene TRBV29-1; TRBD1 agrees at 7 bases. Germline CDR1 reads SQVTM; CDR2 reads ANQGSEA. With V trimmed by 8 bases and J by 2 bases, 6 bases remained unmatched. The CDR3 contains 12 residues. The DNA of the CDR3 is TGCAGCACCTGGACAGGCCCCTACGAGCAGTACTTC. This encodes CSTWTGPYEQYF.

The V gene is TRBV29-1, the J gene TRBJ2-3; D is unclear. The CDR3 length is 12 residues. The germline gives CDR1 SQVTM, CDR2 ANQGSEA. Trimming shortened V by 7 bases and J by 4 bases, and 12 bases separated the two germline ends. The CDR3 loop is CSAESRPDTQYF. For the CDR3, the DNA is TGCAGCGCCGAATCGCGCCCAGATACGCAGTATTTT.

This CDR3 reads CASSVGARDSGNTIYF. The DNA for the CDR3 is TGTGCCAGCAGCGTAGGAGCCAGGGACTCTGGAAACACCATATATTTT. The chain uses TRBV9 and TRBJ1-3, with a possible D match to TRBD1 (5 bases). The CDR3 loop spans 16 amino acids. Germline V lookup: CDR1 SGDLS, CDR2 YYNGEE. The V end lost 0 bases, the J end lost 0 bases, and 10 bases lay between the germline ends.

As concerns this clone: The same CDR3 also results from other DNA sequences found in this sample. The V gene is TRBV7-3, the J gene TRBJ2-3; D may be TRBD2 (5 bases). The CDR3 is 14 residues long. CDR1 and CDR2 from the germline V gene are SGHTA and FQGTGA. Trimming shortened V by 0 bases and J by 5 bases, and 9 bases separated the two germline ends. The CDR3, as DNA: TGTGCCAGCAGCTTAACGAGGGCCGGAGATACGCAGTATTTT. Amino acids: CASSLTRAGDTQYF.

Note on this clone: The same CDR3 arises from other DNA sequences in this sample as well. The chain has TRBV27 and TRBJ2-7, with 8 bases lining up with TRBD1. Germline trimming cut 8 bases from V and 3 bases from J; bases unmatched to any gene: 6. Looked up from germline, CDR1 is MNHEY and CDR2 is SMNVEV (reference sequence). There are 13 residues in the CDR3. CDR3 nucleotide sequence: TGTGCCAGCGGGCCCGGACAGGGCTACGAGCAGTACTTC. Protein sequence: CASGPGQGYEQYF.

In DNA, the CDR3 is TGTGCCAGCAGGACTACTAACTATGGCTACACCTTC. As protein: CASRTTNYGYTF. The V call is TRBV9, the J call TRBJ1-2; D is uncertain. The CDR3 is 12 residues long. Germline lookup yields CDR1 SGDLS and CDR2 YYNGEE. The V end was cut by 5 bases, the J end by 0 bases, with 5 bases between. The full variable domain, rest sourced from reference TRBV9 and TRBJ1-2, is DSGVTQTPKHLITATGQRVTLRCSPRSGDLSVYWYQQSLDQGLQFLIQYYNGEERAKGNILERFSAQQFPDLHSELNLSSLELGDSALYFCASRTTNYGYTFGSGTRLTVV.

The chain joins TRBV10-1 to TRBJ1-5, with D tentatively TRBD1 (5 bases). Trimming took 0 bases from V and 2 from J, leaving 20 bases between them. The V gene's germline CDR1 is WNHNN and CDR2 SYGVQD (reference sequence). CDR3 size: 19 residues. The CDR3 protein is CASSESGRSPTGGNQPQHF. DNA of the CDR3: TGCGCCAGCAGTGAGTCGGGCCGGAGCCCCACGGGGGGCAATCAGCCCCAGCATTTT.

As concerns this clone: At the DNA level, this CDR3 is encoded by other sequences in the same sample as well. The chain recombines TRBV7-2 with TRBJ2-7, with TRBD1 matching over 7 bases. The CDR3 is made up of 13 amino acids. The V gene end was trimmed by 5 bases and the J gene end by 4 bases; junction bases not matched to a gene: 5. The germline V gene encodes CDR1 SGHTA and CDR2 FQGNSA. The CDR3 protein is CASSLGTAYEQYF. For the CDR3, the DNA is TGTGCCAGCAGCCTCGGGACAGCATACGAGCAGTACTTC.

The chain has TRBV7-9 and TRBJ2-2; maybe TRBD1 (5 bases). V was pared by 5 bases and J by 6 bases, with 16 bases between. Looked up from germline, CDR1 is SEHNR and CDR2 is FQNEAQ (reference sequence). This CDR3 has 15 amino acids. CDR3 loop: CASSGDSLRPGELFF. DNA of the CDR3: TGTGCCAGCAGCGGCGACAGCCTTCGGCCCGGGGAGCTGTTTTTT.

This chain uses TRBV11-2 with TRBJ2-6; perhaps TRBD1 as D (6 bases). Looked up from germline, CDR1 is SGHAT and CDR2 is FQNNGV. CDR3 size: 16 residues. Trimming took off 4 bases at V and 4 bases at J, with 14 bases between the two ends. The CDR3 spells CASSSPTGFGANVLTF. In DNA form, the CDR3 reads TGTGCCAGCAGCTCACCCACAGGGTTCGGGGCCAACGTCCTGACTTTC.

The chain recombines TRBV5-4 with TRBJ2-1; 9 positions match TRBD2. With V trimmed by 0 bases and J by 3 bases, 4 bases remained unmatched. The CDR3 runs 16 residues. Germline V gene data show CDR1 as SGHNT and CDR2 as YYREEE (reference sequence). The CDR3 region is CASSLVLAGDYNEQFF. The CDR3 DNA sequence: TGTGCCAGCAGCTTGGTATTAGCGGGAGACTACAATGAGCAGTTCTTC.

The rearrangement links TRBV4-1 to TRBJ2-3; no clear D gene. Per the germline V gene, CDR1 is MGHRA and CDR2 is YSYEKL. The CDR3 sequence is 15 residues long. V lost 1 base and J 0 bases, leaving 8 bases between the germline ends. The CDR3: CASSQVSPSTDTQYF. The CDR3 DNA reads TGCGCCAGCAGCCAAGTCTCCCCTAGCACAGATACGCAGTATTTT.

The gene calls are TRBV27 and TRBJ2-7; 9 bases fit TRBD2. J was trimmed by 3 bases and V by 5 bases; bases with no gene match: 11. The CDR3 covers 16 residues. Germline CDR1 reads MNHEY; CDR2 reads SMNVEV (reference sequence). CDR3 sequence reads: CASSTLETSGLYEQYF. In DNA, the CDR3 is TGTGCCAGCAGTACCCTCGAGACTAGCGGCCTCTACGAGCAGTACTTC.

The chain recombines TRBV5-6 with TRBJ2-1; 8 positions match TRBD2. V was clipped by 5 bases and J by 4 bases; unmatched bases: 8. In germline, CDR1 is SGHDT, CDR2 YYEEEE. This CDR3 is 15 amino acids long. The DNA for the CDR3 is TGTGCCAGCAGTGCGGCGGGAGGTTGGTACAATGAGCAGTTCTTC. Translation gives CASSAAGGWYNEQFF.

The CDR3 nucleotides are TGTGCCAGCAGGGACAGGACAGGCGCCTACGAGCAGTACTTC. This encodes CASRDRTGAYEQYF. The J gene is TRBJ2-7, the V gene TRBV6-5, with 7 bases matching TRBD1. The germline gives CDR1 MNHEY, CDR2 SVGAGI. This CDR3 contains 14 residues. Losses at the gene ends were 6 bases for V and 2 bases for J; bases not matched to a gene: 7.

The V call is TRBV28, the J call TRBJ2-2; D gene uncertain. V dropped 4 bases and J dropped 6 bases, with 6 bases sitting between them. The CDR3 sequence is 12 residues long. Germline-derived CDR1 and CDR2 are MDHEN and SYDVKM. CDR3 sequence reads: CASSWRPGELFF. CDR3 bases: TGTGCCAGCAGTTGGCGTCCCGGGGAGCTGTTTTTT.

This clone was counted once. The rearrangement links TRBV2 to TRBJ1-2; D is undetermined. Germline lookup yields CDR1 SNHLY and CDR2 FYNNEI. The CDR3 has 15 amino acids. V lost 8 bases, J lost 2 bases, and 18 bases lay in between. In DNA, the CDR3 is TGTGCCAGCCTCACCCTCCCGACATTAAACTATGGCTACACCTTC. Translation: CASLTLPTLNYGYTF. Using reference TRBV2 and TRBJ1-2 for the parts outside the CDR3, the full variable domain is EPEVTQTPSHQVTQMGQEVILRCVPISNHLYFYWYRQILGQKVEFLVSFYNNEISEKSEIFDDQFSVERPDGSNFTLKIRSTKLEDSAMYFCASLTLPTLNYGYTFGSGTRLTVV.